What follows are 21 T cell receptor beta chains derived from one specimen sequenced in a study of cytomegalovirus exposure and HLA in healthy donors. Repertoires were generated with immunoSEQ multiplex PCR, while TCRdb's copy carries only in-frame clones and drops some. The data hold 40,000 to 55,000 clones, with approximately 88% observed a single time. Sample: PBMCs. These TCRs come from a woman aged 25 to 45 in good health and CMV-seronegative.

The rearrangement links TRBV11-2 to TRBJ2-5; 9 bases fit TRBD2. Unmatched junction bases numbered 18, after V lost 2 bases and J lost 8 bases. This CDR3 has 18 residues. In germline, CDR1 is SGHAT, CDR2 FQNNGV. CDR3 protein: CASSLRPVLGTSYSTQYF. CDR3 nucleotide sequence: TGTGCCAGCAGCTTAAGACCGGTTCTGGGGACTAGCTACAGCACCCAGTACTTC.

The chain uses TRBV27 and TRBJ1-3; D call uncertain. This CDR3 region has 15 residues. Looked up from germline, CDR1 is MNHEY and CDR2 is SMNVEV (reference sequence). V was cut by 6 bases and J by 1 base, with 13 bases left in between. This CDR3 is CASSPTVFSGNTIYF. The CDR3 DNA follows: TGTGCCAGCAGCCCTACAGTCTTTTCTGGAAACACCATATATTTT.

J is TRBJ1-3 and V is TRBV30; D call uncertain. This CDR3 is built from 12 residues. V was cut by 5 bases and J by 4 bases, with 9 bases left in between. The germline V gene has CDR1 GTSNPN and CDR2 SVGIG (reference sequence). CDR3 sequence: CAWHAGGNTIYF. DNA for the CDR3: TGTGCCTGGCACGCGGGAGGAAACACCATATATTTT.

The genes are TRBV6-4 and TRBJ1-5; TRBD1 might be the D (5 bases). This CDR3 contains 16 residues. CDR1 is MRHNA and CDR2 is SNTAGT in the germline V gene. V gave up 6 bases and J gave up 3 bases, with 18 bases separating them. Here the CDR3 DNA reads TGTGCCAGCAGCGCTCCCGACAGTTTACCCAATCAGCCCCAGCATTTT. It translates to CASSAPDSLPNQPQHF.

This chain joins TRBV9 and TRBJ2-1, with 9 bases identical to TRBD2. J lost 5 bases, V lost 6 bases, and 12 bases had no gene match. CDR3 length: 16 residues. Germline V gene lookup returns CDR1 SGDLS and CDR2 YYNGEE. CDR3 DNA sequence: TGTGCCAGCATCCTTTTCGGGACTAGCTTCGACAATGAGCAGTTCTTC. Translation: CASILFGTSFDNEQFF.

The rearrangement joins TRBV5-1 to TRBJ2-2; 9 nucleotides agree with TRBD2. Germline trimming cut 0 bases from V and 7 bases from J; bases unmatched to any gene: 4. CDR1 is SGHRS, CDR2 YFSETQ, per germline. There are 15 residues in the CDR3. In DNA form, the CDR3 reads TGCGCCAGCAGCTTGGGTCTAGCGGGAAGCGGGGAGCTGTTTTTT. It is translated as CASSLGLAGSGELFF.

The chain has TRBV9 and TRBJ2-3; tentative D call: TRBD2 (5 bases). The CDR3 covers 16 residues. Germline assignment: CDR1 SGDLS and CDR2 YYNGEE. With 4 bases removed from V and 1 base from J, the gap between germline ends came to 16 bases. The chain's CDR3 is CASSPVAAGGTDTQYF. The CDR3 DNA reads TGTGCCAGCAGCCCCGTTGCGGCCGGGGGCACAGATACGCAGTATTTT.

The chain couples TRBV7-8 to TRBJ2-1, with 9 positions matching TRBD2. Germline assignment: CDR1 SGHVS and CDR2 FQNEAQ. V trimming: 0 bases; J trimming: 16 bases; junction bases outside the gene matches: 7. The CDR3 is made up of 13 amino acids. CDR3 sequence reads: CASSLAGSGRPFF. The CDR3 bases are TGTGCCAGCAGCTTAGCGGGGAGCGGGAGGCCTTTCTTC.

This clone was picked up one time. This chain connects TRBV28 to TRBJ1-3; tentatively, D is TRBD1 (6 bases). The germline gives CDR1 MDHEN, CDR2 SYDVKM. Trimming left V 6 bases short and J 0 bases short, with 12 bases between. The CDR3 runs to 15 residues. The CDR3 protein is CASRHRVSSGNTIYF. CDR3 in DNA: TGTGCCAGCAGGCACAGGGTCAGCTCTGGAAACACCATATATTTT.

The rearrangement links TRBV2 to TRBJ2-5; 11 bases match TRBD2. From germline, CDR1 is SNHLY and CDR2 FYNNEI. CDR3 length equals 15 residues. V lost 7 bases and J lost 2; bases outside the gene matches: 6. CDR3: CASTPGLAEQETQYF. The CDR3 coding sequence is TGTGCCAGCACCCCGGGACTAGCGGAGCAAGAGACCCAGTACTTC.

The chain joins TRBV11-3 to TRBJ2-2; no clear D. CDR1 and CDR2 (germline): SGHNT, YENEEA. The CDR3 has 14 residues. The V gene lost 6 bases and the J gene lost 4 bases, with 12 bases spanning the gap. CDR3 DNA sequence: TGTGCCAGCAGTCCTTCACGGTTCACCGGGGAGCTGTTTTTT. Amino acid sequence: CASSPSRFTGELFF.

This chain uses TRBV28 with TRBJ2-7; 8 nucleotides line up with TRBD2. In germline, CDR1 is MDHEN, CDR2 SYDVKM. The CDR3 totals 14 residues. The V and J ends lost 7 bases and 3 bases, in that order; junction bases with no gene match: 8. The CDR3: CASNPGTRFYEQYF. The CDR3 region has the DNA TGTGCCAGCAATCCCGGGACTAGGTTCTACGAGCAGTACTTC.

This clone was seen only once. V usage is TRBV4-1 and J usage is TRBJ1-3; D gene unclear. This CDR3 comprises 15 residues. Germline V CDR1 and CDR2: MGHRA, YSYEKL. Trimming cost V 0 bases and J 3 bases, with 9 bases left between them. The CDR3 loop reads CASSQDRSYGNTIYF. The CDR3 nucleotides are TGCGCCAGCAGCCAAGACAGGTCTTATGGAAACACCATATATTTT.

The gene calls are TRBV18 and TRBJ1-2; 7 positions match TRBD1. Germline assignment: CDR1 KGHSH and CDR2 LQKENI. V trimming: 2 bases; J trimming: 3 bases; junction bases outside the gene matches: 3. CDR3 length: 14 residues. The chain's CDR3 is CASSPSGQYYGYTF. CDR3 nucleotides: TGTGCCAGCTCACCATCGGGACAGTACTATGGCTACACCTTC.

In DNA form, the CDR3 reads TGTGCCAGTAGTCCTTGGGACTTGGTAAACAATGAGCAGTTCTTC. The encoded protein is CASSPWDLVNNEQFF. V is TRBV19 and J is TRBJ2-1, with D maybe TRBD2 (6 bases). Germline CDR1 LNHDA, CDR2 SQIVND (reference sequence). V gave up 5 bases and J gave up 5 bases, with 16 bases separating them. The CDR3 covers 15 residues.

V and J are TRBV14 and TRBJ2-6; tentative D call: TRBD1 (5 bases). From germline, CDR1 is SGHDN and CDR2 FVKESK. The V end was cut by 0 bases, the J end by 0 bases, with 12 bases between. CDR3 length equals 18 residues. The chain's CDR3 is CASSQDFVGASGANVLTF. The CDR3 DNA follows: TGTGCCAGCAGCCAAGATTTTGTAGGGGCCTCTGGGGCCAACGTCCTGACTTTC.

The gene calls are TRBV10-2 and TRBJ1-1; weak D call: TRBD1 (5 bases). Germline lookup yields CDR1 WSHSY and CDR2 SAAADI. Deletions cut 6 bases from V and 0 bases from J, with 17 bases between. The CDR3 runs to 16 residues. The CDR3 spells CASRGREGLMNTEAFF. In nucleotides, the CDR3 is TGCGCCAGCAGGGGGAGGGAGGGGCTCATGAACACTGAAGCTTTCTTT.

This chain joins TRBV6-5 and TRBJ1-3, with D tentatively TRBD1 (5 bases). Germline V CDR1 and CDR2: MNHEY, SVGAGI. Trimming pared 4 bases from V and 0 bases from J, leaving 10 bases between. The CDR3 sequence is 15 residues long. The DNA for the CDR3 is TGTGCCAGCAGTTTAGACAGTTACTCTGGAAACACCATATATTTT. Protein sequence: CASSLDSYSGNTIYF.

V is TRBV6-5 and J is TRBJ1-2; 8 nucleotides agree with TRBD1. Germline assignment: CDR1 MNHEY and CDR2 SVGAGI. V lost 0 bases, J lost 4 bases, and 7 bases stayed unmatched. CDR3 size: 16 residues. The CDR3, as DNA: TGTGCCAGCAGTTACTCGGTAGGGACAGGTTCCTATGGCTACACCTTC. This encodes CASSYSVGTGSYGYTF.

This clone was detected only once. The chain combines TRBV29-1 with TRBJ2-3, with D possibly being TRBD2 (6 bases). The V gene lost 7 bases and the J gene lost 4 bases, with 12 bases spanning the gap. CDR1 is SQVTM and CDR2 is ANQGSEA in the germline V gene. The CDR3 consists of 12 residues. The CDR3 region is CSGRGGADTQYF. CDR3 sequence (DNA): TGCAGCGGAAGAGGAGGGGCAGATACGCAGTATTTT.

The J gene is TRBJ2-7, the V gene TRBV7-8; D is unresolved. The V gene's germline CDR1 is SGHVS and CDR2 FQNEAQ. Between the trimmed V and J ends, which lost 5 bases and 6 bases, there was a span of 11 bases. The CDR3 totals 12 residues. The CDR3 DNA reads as TGTGCCAGCAGCCCTTTAGCTGGCGAGCAGTACTTC. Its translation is CASSPLAGEQYF.